This T cell receptor beta chain was sequenced for a study of blood T cell repertoires in COVID-19. This clone was detected only a few times. As handled by the study authors: Amplified reference gene primers provided the basis for estimating nucleated cell counts. Libraries were prepared by immunoSEQ multiplex PCR; TCRdb keeps only in-frame clonotypes and omits some of them. That table gives V, J and clone size, and the DNA gave D and trimming. This sample carries some 99,000 clones, more than 65% of them seen once, and the ten largest clones take about 10%. The CDR3 length is 12 residues. Germline lookup yields CDR1 LNHDA and CDR2 SQIVND (reference sequence).

Sequenced input: peripheral blood. The receptor comes from a woman aged 80 or over with acute or convalescent COVID-19. The genes are TRBV19 and TRBJ1-1; D might be TRBD1 (5 bases). This CDR3 is CAARGVATEAFF. For the CDR3, the DNA is TGTGCAGCACGGGGGGTTGCCACTGAAGCTTTCTTT.